This T cell receptor beta chain was captured in a study of T cell responses to AZD1222 COVID-19 vaccine. Trimming at V came to 4 bases and at J to 5 bases, leaving 4 bases not matched to a gene. This CDR3 region has 13 residues. The germline gives CDR1 SGHTA, CDR2 FQGNSA. Here immunoSEQ multiplex PCR was the method, and the copy in TCRdb shows in-frame clones only, minus some. The sample yields some 100,000 clones, around 83% seen once. Findings and caveats of the study: Dominant at 160-218 and 743-854, vaccine-associated CD4 TCRs also spanned spike. Clonal diversity was possibly underestimated, and the donors were mostly white British, with more females. The peak T cell response came first, and repertoires were sampled only after it.

In regard to this clone: Antigen: not known.

Second doses that came at about 4 or about 12 weeks were put together. This specimen consisted of peripheral blood, obtained 28 days after the second AZD1222 dose. This rearrangement joins TRBV7-2 to TRBJ1-1; 7 bases map to TRBD1. The clonotype was recovered from an adult who received the AZD1222 COVID-19 vaccine. The CDR3 region has the DNA TGTGCCAGCAGCTCCCTCAGGGGGACTGAAGCTTTCTTT. It encodes CASSSLRGTEAFF.